This TCR beta chain was found in a study of Ad26.COV2.S vaccination and SARS-CoV-2 variants. TCRdb's copy holds only in-frame clones and misses some; the assay was immunoSEQ multiplex PCR. The table records about 350,000 clones, roughly 91% of them present only once. Germline V lookup: CDR1 LGHDT, CDR2 YNNKEL (reference sequence). V shed 3 bases and J 7 bases; nucleotides not matched to a gene: 6. The CDR3 consists of 16 residues. The treatment: roughly 18 received Ad26.COV2.S at low or high dose, single or two shots; roughly five received placebo; per-sample allocation not given. Collection of samples fell on day 63 after the first vaccine or placebo injection. This vaccine is an Ad26 vector that expresses the Wuhan-strain SARS-CoV-2 spike.

This specimen was peripheral blood, taken in a trial of Ad26.COV2.S vaccine versus placebo. This chain joins TRBV3-1 (or the pseudogene TRBV3-2) and TRBJ2-1; 13 nucleotides line up with TRBD2. This receptor was taken from a person between 18 and 65 years old who received the Ad26.COV2.S COVID-19 vaccine or a placebo. For the CDR3, the DNA is TGTGCCAGCAGCCACTCTTGGACTAGCGGGAGAAATGAGCAGTTCTTC. It yields the protein CASSHSWTSGRNEQFF.